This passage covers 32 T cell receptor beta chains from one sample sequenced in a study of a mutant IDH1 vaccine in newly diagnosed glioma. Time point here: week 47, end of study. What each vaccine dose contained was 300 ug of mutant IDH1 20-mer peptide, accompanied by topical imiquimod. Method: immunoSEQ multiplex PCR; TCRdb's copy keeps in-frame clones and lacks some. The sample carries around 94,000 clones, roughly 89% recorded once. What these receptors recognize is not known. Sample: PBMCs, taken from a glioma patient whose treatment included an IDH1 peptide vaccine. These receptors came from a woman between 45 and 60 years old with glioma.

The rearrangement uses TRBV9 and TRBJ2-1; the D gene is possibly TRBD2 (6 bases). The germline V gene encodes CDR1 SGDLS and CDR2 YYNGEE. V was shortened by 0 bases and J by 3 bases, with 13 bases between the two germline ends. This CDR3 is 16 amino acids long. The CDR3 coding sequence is TGTGCCAGCAGCGTAGTGGGGGGAGCGGTCTACAATGAGCAGTTCTTC. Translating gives CASSVVGGAVYNEQFF.

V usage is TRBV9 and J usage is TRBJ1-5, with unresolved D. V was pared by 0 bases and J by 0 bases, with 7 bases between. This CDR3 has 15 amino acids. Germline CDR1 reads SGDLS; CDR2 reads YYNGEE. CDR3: CASSVEEFSNQPQHF. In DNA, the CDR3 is TGTGCCAGCAGCGTAGAGGAGTTTAGCAATCAGCCCCAGCATTTT.

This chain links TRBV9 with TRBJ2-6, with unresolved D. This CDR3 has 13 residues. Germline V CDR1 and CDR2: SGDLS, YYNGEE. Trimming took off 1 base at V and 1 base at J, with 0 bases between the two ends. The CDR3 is CASSVSGANVLTF. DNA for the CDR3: TGTGCCAGCAGCGTATCTGGGGCCAACGTCCTGACTTTC.

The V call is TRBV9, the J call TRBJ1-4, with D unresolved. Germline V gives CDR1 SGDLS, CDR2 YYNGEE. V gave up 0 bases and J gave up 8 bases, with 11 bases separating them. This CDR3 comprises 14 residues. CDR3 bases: TGTGCCAGCAGCGTAGGTGGGATGCGGGAAAAACTGTTTTTT. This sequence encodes CASSVGGMREKLFF.

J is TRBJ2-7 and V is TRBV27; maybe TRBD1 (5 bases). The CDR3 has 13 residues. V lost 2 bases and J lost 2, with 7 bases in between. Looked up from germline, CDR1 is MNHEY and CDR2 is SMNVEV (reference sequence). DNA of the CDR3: TGTGCCAGCAGTTTAACAGGTACCTACGAGCAGTACTTC. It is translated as CASSLTGTYEQYF.

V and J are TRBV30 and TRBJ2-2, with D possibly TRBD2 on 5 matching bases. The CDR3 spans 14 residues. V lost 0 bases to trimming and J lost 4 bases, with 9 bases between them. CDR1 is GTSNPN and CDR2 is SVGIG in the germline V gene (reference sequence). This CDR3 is CAWSVAGSTGELFF. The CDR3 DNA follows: TGTGCCTGGAGTGTTGCTGGGAGCACCGGGGAGCTGTTTTTT.

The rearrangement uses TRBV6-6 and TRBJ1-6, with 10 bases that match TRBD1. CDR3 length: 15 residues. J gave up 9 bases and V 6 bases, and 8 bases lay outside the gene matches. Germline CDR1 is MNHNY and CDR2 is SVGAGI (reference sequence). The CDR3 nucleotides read TGTGCCAGCAGCTCGCCACGGGACAGGGGTTCACCCCTCCACTTT. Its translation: CASSSPRDRGSPLHF.

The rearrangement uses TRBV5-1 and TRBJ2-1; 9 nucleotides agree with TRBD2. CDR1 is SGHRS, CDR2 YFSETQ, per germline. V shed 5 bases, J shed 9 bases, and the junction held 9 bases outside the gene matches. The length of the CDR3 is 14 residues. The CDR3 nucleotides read TGCGCCAGCAGTTGGGCTAGCGGGACGGGTGAGCAGTTCTTC. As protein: CASSWASGTGEQFF. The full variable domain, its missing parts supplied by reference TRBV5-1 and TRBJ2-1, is KAGVTQTPRYLIKTRGQQVTLSCSPISGHRSVSWYQQTPGQGLQFLFEYFSETQRNKGNFPGRFSGRQFSNSRSEMNVSTLELGDSALYLCASSWASGTGEQFFGPGTRLTVL.

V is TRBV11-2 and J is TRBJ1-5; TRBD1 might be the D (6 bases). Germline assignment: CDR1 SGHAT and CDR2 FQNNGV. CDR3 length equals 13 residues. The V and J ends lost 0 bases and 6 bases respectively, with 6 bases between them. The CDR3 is CASSLDRGQPQHF. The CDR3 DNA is TGTGCCAGCAGCTTAGACAGGGGTCAGCCCCAGCATTTT. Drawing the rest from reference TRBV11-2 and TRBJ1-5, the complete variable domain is EAGVAQSPRYKIIEKRQSVAFWCNPISGHATLYWYQQILGQGPKLLIQFQNNGVVDDSQLPKDRFSAERLKGVDSTLKIQPAKLEDSAVYLCASSLDRGQPQHFGDGTRLSIL.

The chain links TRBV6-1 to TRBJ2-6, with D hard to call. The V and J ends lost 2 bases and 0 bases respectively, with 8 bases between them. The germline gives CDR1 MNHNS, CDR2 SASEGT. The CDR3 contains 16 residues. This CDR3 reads CASSEHQSSGANVLTF. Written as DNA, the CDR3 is TGTGCCAGCAGTGAACACCAGAGCTCTGGGGCCAACGTCCTGACTTTC.

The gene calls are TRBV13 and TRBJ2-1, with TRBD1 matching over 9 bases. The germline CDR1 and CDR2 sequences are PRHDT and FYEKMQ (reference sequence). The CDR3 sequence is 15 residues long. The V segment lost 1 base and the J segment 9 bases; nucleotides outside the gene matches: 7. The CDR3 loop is CASSLVRDRDSEQFF. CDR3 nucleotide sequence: TGTGCCAGCAGCTTAGTCAGGGACAGGGATAGTGAGCAGTTCTTC.

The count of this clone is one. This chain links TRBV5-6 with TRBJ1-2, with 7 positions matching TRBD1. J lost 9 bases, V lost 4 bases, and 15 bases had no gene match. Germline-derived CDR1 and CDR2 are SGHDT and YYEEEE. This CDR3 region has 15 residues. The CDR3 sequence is CASSLRQGSALRYTF. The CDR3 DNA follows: TGTGCCAGCAGCCTCAGACAGGGATCTGCCCTACGCTACACCTTC. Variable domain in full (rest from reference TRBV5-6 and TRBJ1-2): DAGVTQSPTHLIKTRGQQVTLRCSPKSGHDTVSWYQQALGQGPQFIFQYYEEEERQRGNFPDRFSGHQFPNYSSELNVNALLLGDSALYLCASSLRQGSALRYTFGSGTRLTVV.

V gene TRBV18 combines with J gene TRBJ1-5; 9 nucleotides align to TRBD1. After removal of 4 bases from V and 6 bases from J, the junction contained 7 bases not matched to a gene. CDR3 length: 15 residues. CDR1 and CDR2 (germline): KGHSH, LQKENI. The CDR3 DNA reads TGTGCCAGCTCACAGGGACAGGGAGTCGGTCAGCCCCAGCATTTT. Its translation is CASSQGQGVGQPQHF.

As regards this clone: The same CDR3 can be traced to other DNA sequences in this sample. In nucleotides, the CDR3 is TGTGCCAGCAGCCCCCGACTAGCGGGGGACAATGAGCAGTTCTTC. It specifies CASSPRLAGDNEQFF. V gene TRBV7-3 combines with J gene TRBJ2-1, with 12 nucleotides matching TRBD2. With V trimmed by 5 bases and J by 5 bases, 4 bases remained unmatched. The CDR3 covers 15 residues. The V gene's germline CDR1 is SGHTA and CDR2 FQGTGA. Full variable domain (missing parts from reference TRBV7-3 and TRBJ2-1): GAGVSQTPSNKVTEKGKYVELRCDPISGHTALYWYRQSLGQGPEFLIYFQGTGAADDSGLPNDRFFAVRPEGSVSTLKIQRTERGDSAVYLCASSPRLAGDNEQFFGPGTRLTVL.

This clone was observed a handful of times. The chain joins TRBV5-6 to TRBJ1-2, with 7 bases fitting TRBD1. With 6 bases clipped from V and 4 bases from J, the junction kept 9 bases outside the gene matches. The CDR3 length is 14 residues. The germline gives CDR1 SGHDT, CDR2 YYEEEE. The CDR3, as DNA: TGTGCCAGCACCAAGGGAGGGGGCGGCTATGGCTACACCTTC. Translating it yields CASTKGGGGYGYTF. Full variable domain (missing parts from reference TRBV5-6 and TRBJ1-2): DAGVTQSPTHLIKTRGQQVTLRCSPKSGHDTVSWYQQALGQGPQFIFQYYEEEERQRGNFPDRFSGHQFPNYSSELNVNALLLGDSALYLCASTKGGGGYGYTFGSGTRLTVV.

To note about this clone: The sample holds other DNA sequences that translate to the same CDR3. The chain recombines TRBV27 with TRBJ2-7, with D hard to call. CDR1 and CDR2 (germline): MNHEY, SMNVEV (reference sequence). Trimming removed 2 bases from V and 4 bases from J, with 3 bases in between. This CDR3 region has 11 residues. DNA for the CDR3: TGTGCCAGCAGTTTAGGGTACGAGCAGTACTTC. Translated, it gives CASSLGYEQYF.

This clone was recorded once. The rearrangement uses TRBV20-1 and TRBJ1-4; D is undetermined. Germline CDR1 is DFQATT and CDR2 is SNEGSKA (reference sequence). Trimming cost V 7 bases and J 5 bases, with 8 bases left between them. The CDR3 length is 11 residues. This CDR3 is CSGVRNEKLFF. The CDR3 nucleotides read TGCAGTGGGGTCCGGAATGAAAAACTGTTTTTT.

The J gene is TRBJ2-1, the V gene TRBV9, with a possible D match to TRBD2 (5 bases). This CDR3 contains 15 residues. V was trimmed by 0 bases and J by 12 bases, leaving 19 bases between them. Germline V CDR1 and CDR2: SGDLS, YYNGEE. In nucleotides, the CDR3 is TGTGCCAGCAGCGTAGACCCCGGCGATTACGGAGGGCAGTTCTTC. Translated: CASSVDPGDYGGQFF. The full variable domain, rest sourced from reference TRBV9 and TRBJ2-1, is DSGVTQTPKHLITATGQRVTLRCSPRSGDLSVYWYQQSLDQGLQFLIQYYNGEERAKGNILERFSAQQFPDLHSELNLSSLELGDSALYFCASSVDPGDYGGQFFGPGTRLTVL.

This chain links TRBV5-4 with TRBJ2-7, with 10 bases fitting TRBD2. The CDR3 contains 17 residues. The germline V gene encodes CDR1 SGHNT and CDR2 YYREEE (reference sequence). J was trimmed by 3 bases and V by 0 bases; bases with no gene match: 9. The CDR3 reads CASSLASLAGEFYEQYF. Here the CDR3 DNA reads TGTGCCAGCAGCTTGGCCTCCCTAGCGGGAGAGTTCTACGAGCAGTACTTC.

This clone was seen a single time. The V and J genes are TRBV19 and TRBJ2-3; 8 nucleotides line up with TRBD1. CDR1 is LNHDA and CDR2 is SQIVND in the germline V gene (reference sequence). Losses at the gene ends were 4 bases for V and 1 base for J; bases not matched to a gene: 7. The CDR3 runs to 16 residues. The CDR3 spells CASSRPDRAGTDTQYF. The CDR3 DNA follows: TGTGCCAGTAGTAGGCCGGACAGGGCAGGCACAGATACGCAGTATTTT. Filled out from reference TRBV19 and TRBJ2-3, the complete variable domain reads DGGITQSPKYLFRKEGQNVTLSCEQNLNHDAMYWYRQDPGQGLRLIYYSQIVNDFQKGDIAEGYSVSREKKESFPLTVTSAQKNPTAFYLCASSRPDRAGTDTQYFGPGTRLTVL.

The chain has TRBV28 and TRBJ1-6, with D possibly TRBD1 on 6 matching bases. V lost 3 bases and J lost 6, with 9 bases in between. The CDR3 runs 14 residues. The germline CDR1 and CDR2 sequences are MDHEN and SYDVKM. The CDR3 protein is CASSFADSNSPLHF. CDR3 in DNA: TGTGCCAGCAGTTTCGCGGACAGTAATTCACCCCTCCACTTT.

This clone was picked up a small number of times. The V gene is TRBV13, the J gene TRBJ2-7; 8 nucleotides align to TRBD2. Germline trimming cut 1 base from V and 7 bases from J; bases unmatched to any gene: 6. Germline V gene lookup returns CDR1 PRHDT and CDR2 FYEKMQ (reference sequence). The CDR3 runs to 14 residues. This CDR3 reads CASSLAGGPREQYF. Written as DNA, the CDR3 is TGTGCCAGCAGCTTAGCGGGAGGGCCCCGGGAGCAGTACTTC.

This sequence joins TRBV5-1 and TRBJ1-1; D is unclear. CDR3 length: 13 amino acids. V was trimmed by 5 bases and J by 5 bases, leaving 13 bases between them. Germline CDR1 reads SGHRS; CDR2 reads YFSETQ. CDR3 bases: TGCGCCAGCAGAGAAGGGCTGGAGACTGAAGCTTTCTTT. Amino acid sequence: CASREGLETEAFF.

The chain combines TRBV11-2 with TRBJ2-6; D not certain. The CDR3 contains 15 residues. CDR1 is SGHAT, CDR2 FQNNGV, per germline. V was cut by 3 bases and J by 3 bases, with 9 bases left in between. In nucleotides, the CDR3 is TGTGCCAGCAGCTTTGAGCTTGGTGGGGCCAACGTCCTGACTTTC. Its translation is CASSFELGGANVLTF.

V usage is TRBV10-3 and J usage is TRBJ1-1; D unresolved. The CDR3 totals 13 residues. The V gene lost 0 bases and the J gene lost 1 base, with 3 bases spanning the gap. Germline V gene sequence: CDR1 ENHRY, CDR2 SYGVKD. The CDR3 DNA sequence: TGTGCCATCAGTGAGTCGTCGAACACTGAAGCTTTCTTT. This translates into CAISESSNTEAFF.

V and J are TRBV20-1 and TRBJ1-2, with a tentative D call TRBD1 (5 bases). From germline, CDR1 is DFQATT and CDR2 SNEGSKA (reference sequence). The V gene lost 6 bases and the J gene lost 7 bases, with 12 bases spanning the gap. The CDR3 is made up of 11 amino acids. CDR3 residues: CSAKPQGGYTF. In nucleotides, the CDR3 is TGCAGTGCGAAACCCCAGGGTGGCTACACCTTC.

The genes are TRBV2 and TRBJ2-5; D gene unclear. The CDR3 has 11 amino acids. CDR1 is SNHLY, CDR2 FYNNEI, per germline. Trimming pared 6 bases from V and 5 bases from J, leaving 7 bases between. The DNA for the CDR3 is TGTGCCAGCAGACCCTCGGAGACCCAGTACTTC. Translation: CASRPSETQYF.

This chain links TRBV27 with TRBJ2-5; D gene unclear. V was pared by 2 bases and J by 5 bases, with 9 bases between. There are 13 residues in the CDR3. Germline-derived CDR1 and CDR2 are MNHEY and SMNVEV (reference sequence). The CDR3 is CASSLVPRETQYF. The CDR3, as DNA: TGTGCCAGCAGTTTAGTCCCCCGGGAGACCCAGTACTTC.

The CDR3 bases are TGTGCCAGCAGCTTGGCAGGGGTAGGTCAGCCCCAGCATTTT. Protein: CASSLAGVGQPQHF. The chain is built from TRBV5-5 and TRBJ1-5; a weak D match, TRBD1 (6 bases). The V and J ends lost 0 bases and 6 bases respectively, with 10 bases between them. The CDR3 runs to 14 residues. Germline values: CDR1 SGHKS, CDR2 YYEKEE (reference sequence).

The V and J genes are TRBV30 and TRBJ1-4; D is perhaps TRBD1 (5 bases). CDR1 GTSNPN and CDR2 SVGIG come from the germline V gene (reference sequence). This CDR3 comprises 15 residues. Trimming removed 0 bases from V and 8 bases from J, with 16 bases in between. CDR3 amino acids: CAWSVLSQGREKLFF. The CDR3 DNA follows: TGTGCCTGGAGTGTACTGAGTCAGGGAAGGGAAAAACTGTTTTTT.

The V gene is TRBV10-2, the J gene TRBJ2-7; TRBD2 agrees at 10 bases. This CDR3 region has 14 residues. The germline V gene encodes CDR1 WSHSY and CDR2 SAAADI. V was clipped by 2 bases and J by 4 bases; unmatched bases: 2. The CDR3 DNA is TGCGCCAGCAGTGAGAAGCGGGAGGGGTACGAGCAGTACTTC. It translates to CASSEKREGYEQYF.

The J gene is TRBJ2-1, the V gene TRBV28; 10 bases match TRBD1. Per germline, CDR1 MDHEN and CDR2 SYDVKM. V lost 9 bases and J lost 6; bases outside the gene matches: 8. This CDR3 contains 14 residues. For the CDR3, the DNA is TGTGCCAGTAGGGACAGGGGCCAGGGCAATGAGCAGTTCTTC. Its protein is CASRDRGQGNEQFF.